This TCR beta chain was sequenced during a study of blood T cells in healthy people across ages. Study-level results: Among long-lived donors, naive CD4+ cells were more numerous and diversity higher than in aged donors.

The sample, approximately 11 milliliters of peripheral blood, was drawn from each donor. Samples each had at least 5.5 micrograms of total RNA extracted. Note on this clonotype: What it recognizes is unknown. Germline and junction disagree at one end, which may indicate a read error.

CDR3 size: 13 residues. CDR1 is ENHRY, CDR2 SYGVKD, per germline. Primers used in a second PCR of about 7 to 12 cycles were a sample-barcoded 5' primer and a J-beta primer mix. TCRdb reprocessed the 5' RACE reads via MiXCR and lists one record per CDR3 protein. The profile shows roughly 680,000 distinct CDR3 sequences, around 45% of them singletons. The sequence derives from a woman aged 60-75 years in good health. The genes are TRBV10-3 and TRBJ1-6, with TRBD1 matching over 7 bases. The sequenced material came from blood. The CDR3 DNA reads TGTGCCATCAGGGCGCAGGGGGATTCACCCCCCCACTTT. Translation gives CAIRAQGDSPPHF.